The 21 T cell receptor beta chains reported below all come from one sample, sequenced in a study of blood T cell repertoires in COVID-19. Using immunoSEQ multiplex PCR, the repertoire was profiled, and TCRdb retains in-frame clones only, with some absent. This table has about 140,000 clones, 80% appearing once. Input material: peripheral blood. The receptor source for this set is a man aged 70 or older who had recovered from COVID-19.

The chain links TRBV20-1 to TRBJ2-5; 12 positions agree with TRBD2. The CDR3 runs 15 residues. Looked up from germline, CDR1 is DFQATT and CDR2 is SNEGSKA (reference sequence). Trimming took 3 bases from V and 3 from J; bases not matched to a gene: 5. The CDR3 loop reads CSASRLAGGKETQYF. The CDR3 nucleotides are TGCAGTGCTAGTAGGCTAGCGGGAGGGAAAGAGACCCAGTACTTC.

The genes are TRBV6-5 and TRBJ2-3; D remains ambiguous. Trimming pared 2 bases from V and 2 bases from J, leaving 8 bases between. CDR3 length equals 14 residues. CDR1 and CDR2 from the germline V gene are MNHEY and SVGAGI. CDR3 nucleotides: TGTGCCAGCAGTTACCTGCTGGCCACAGATACGCAGTATTTT. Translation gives CASSYLLATDTQYF.

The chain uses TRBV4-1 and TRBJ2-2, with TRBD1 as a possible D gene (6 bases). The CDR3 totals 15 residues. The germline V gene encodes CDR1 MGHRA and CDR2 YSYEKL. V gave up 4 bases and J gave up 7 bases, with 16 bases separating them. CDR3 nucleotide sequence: TGCGCCAGCAGCCGGACCCCAGGGGCCCACGGGGAGCTGTTTTTT. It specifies CASSRTPGAHGELFF.

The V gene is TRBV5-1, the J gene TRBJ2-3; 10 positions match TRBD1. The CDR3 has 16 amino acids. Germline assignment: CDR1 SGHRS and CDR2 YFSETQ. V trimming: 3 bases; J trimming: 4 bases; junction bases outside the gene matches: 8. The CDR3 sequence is CASSYPGTGVPDTQYF. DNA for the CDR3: TGCGCCAGCAGCTACCCTGGGACAGGGGTTCCAGATACGCAGTATTTT.

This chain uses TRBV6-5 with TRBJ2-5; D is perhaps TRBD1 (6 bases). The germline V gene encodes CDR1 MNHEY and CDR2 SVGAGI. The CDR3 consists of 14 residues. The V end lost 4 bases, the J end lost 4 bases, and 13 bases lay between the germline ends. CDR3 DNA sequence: TGTGCCAGCAGTTCAGTACAGGGATCAGAGACCCAGTACTTC. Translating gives CASSSVQGSETQYF.

The CDR3 spells CASRPLSSYNEQFF. CDR3 sequence (DNA): TGTGCCAGCAGACCTCTTAGCTCCTACAATGAGCAGTTCTTC. The chain couples TRBV6-2 or TRBV6-3 to TRBJ2-1; D ambiguous. Germline values: CDR1 MNHEY, CDR2 SVGEGT. V lost 6 bases to trimming and J lost 0 bases, with 9 bases between them. CDR3 size: 14 residues.

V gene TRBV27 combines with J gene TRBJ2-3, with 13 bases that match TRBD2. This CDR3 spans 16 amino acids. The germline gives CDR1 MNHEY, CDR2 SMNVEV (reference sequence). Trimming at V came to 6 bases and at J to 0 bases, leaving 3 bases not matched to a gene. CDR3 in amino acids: CASSRTSGRSTDTQYF. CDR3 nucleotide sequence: TGTGCCAGCAGCAGGACTAGCGGGAGAAGCACAGATACGCAGTATTTT.

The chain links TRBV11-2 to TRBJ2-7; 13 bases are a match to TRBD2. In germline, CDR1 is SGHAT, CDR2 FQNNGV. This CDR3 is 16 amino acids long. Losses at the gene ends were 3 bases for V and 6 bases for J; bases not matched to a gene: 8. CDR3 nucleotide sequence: TGTGCCAGCAGCTTTGAACTAGCGGGAGGGCCTGCCGAGCAGTACTTC. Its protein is CASSFELAGGPAEQYF.

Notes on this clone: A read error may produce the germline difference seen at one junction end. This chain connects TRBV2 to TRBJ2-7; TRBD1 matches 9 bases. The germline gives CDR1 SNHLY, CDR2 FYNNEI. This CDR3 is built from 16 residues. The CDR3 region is CASIPSTDRGSHEQYF. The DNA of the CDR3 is TGTGCCAGCATTCCCTCGACGGACAGGGGCTCCCACGAGCAGTACTTC.

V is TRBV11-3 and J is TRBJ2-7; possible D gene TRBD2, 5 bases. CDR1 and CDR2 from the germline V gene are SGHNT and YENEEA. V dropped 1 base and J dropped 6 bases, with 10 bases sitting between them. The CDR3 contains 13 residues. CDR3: CASSLGGFGEQYF. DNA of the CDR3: TGTGCCAGCAGCTTAGGAGGGTTCGGCGAGCAGTACTTC.

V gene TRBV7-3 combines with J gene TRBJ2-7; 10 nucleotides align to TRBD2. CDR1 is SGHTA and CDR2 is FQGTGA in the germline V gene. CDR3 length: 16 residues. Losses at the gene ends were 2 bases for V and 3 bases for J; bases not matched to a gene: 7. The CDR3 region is CASSLERQREGYEQYF. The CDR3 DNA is TGTGCCAGCAGCTTAGAAAGGCAGCGGGAGGGCTACGAGCAGTACTTC.

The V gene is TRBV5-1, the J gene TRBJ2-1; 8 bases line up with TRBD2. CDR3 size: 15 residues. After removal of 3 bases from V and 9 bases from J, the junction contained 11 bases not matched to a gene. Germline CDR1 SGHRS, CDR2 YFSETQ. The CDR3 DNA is TGCGCCAGCAGCTGGGGAGCGGGGCGGGGGGCTGAGCAGTTCTTC. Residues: CASSWGAGRGAEQFF.

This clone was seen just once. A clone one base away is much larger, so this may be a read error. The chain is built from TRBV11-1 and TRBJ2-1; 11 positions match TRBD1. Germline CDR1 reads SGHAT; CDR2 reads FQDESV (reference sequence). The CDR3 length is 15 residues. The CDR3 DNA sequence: TGTGCCAACAGCGGTGGACAGGGGGCGAGGCGGGAGCAGTTCTTC. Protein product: CANSGGQGARREQFF.

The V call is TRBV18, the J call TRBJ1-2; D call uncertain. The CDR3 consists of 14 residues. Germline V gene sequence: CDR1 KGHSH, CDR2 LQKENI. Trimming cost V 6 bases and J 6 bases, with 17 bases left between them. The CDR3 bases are TGTGCCAGCTCCCCGGGGAGGAGTCTTGATGGCTACACCTTC. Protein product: CASSPGRSLDGYTF.

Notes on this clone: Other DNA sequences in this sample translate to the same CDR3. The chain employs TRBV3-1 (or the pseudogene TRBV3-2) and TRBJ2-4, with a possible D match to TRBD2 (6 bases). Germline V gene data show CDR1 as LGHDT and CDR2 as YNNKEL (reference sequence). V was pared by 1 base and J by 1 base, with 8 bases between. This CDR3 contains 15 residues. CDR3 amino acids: CASSQGGGAKNIQYF. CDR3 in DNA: TGTGCCAGCAGCCAAGGCGGAGGGGCCAAAAACATTCAGTACTTC.

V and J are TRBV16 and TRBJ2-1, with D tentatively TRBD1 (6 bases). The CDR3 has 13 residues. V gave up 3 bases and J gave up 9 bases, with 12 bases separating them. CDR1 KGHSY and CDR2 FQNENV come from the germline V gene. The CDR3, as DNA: TGTGCCAGCAGCCAGAACCTGGGGGCTGAGCAGTTCTTC. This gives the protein CASSQNLGAEQFF.

The CDR3 nucleotides are TGTGCCAGCAGTTTCAGACAGGACTACGAGCAGTACTTC. Its protein product is CASSFRQDYEQYF. The genes are TRBV27 and TRBJ2-7; D is possibly TRBD1 (6 bases). Germline lookup yields CDR1 MNHEY and CDR2 SMNVEV (reference sequence). The CDR3 is 13 residues long. V was cut by 3 bases and J by 3 bases, with 9 bases left in between.

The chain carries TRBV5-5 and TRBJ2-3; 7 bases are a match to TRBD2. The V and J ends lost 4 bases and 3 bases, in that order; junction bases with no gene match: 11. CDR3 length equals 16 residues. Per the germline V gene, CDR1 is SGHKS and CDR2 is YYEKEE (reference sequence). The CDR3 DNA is TGTGCCAGCAGCCCCCGGCTAGCGGTGGGGACAGATACGCAGTATTTT. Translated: CASSPRLAVGTDTQYF.

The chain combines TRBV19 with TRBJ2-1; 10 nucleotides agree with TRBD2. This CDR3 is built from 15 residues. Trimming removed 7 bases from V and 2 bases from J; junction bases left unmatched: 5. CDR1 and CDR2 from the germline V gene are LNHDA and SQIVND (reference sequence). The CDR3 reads CASKTTSGPYNEQFF. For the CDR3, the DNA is TGTGCCAGTAAGACGACTAGCGGGCCCTACAATGAGCAGTTCTTC.

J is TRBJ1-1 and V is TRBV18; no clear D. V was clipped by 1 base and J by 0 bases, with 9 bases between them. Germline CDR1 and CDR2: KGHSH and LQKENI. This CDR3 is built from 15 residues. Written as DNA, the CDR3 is TGTGCCAGCTCACCACTCGCGGATATGAACACTGAAGCTTTCTTT. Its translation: CASSPLADMNTEAFF.

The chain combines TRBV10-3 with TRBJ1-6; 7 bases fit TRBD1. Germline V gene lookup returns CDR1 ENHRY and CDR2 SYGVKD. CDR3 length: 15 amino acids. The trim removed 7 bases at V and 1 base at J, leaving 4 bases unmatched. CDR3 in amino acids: CAIKGASSYNSPLHF. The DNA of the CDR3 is TGTGCCATCAAGGGGGCAAGTTCCTATAATTCACCCCTCCACTTT.